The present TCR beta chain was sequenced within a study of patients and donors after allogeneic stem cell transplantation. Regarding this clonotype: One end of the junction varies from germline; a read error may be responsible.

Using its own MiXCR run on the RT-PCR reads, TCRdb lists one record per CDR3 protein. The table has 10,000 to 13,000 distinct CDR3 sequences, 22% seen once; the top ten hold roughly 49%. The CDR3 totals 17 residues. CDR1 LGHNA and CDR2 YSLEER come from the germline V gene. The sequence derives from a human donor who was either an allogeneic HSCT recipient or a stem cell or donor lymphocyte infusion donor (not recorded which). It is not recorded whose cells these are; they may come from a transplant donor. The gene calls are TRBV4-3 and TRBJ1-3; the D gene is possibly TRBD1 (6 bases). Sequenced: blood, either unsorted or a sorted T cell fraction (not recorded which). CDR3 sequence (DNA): TGCGCCAGCAGCCAAGACCCCACAGGGCTGGCTGGAAACGCCATATATTTT. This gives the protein CASSQDPTGLAGNAIYF.